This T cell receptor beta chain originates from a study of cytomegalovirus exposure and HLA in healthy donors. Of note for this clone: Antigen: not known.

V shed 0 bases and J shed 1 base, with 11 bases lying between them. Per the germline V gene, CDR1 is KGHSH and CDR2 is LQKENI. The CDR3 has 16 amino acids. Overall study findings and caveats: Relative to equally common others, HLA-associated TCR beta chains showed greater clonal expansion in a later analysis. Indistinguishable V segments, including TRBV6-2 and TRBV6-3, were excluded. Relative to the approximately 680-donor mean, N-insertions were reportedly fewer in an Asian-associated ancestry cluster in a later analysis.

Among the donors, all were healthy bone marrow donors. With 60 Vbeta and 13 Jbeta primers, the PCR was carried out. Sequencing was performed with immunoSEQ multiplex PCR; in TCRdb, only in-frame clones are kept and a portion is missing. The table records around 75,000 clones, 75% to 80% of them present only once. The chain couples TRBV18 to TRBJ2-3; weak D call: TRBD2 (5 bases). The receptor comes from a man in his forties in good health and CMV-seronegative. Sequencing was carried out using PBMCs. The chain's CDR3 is CASSPPPRTRTDTQYF. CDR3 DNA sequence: TGTGCCAGCTCACCACCTCCCCGGACTCGCACAGATACGCAGTATTTT.